A single TCR beta chain is shown here with its context. The target of this receptor is not known. Per-base qualities were not stored, and no clone one base away is much larger. The data stem from a study of blood T cell repertoires in COVID-19 (dated by TCRdb to the early 2020s). For the wider study: The collaborator samples originated in the United States, Italy and Spain and spanned the acute and convalescent phases of COVID-19. The material from the prospective study consisted of cDNA or gDNA derived from T cells, B-cell-depleted T cells, or PBMCs. Subjects who had been exposed to COVID-19, were actively infected with it, or had recovered from it provided the deeply sampled blood TCRbeta repertoires that made up the dataset. A freely available public database, intended as a resource for researchers studying the immune response to SARS-CoV-2, is where the repertoires were released. The samples were drawn from two sources: the first 160 participants of the ongoing ImmuneRACE study, and 1,000 to 1,500 subjects contributed by 6 global collaborators. The sample metadata nearly always contained a de-identified subject ID, COVID-19 status, age in years and sex. HLA class I and class II types, where available, came from metadata supplied by the sample provider rather than from assay-based typing.

TCRbeta CDR3 regions were amplified from genomic DNA by means of the immunoSEQ Assay, a bias-controlled multiplex PCR. The paper's processing steps were these. Within the assay, amplification of reference gene primers was used to estimate how many nucleated cells each sample contained. To quantify the absolute abundance of each unique TCRbeta CDR3 rearrangement, sequence reads were collapsed and filtered. For each sample, productive Simpson clonality was calculated as the square root of Simpson's diversity index over productive rearrangements. Entries here come from immuneACCESS through TCRdb and include only in-frame sequences with V and J called. Some clones fail to appear in such tables; in the studies checked, an unresolved V gene covers under half of the shortfall, and the cause of the remainder is unknown. V and J calls and clone size follow that table, whereas D and trimming were derived from the DNA. The sample includes around 280,000 clones, with more than 70% observed a single time. About 10% of the sample comes from the top ten.

The CDR3 has 14 amino acids, counting the end cysteine and phenylalanine. The entry retains the CDR3 DNA only, 42 bases that are in frame from base 1. The V end gives up 4 bases and the J end 10 bases, leaving 10 bases in the junction not matched to a gene. CDR1 SGHRS and CDR2 YFSETQ are derived from the germline V gene. Results the study describes overall, beyond this receptor: The quantity of clinical and demographic metadata differed by source and by participant and was supplied without curation.

One collaborating source in Seattle enrolled patients while the patients were actively infected and followed the patients over time throughout the course of disease. Each collaborating institution followed its own protocols to collect whole blood in K2EDTA tubes. For TCRbeta analysis, collaborators shipped samples as frozen whole blood, isolated PBMCs, or DNA extracted from either of those sample types. The rearranged chain carries TRBV5-1 and TRBJ1-4; 7 bases in between match TRBD1. The sample comprised peripheral blood. This receptor was obtained from a woman aged 25 to 45 with COVID-19, enrolled during active disease. The DNA sequence is as follows: TGCGCCAGCAGCCCGGGTACAGGGGAGGTAAAACTGTTTTTT. The resulting protein is CASSPGTGEVKLFF.